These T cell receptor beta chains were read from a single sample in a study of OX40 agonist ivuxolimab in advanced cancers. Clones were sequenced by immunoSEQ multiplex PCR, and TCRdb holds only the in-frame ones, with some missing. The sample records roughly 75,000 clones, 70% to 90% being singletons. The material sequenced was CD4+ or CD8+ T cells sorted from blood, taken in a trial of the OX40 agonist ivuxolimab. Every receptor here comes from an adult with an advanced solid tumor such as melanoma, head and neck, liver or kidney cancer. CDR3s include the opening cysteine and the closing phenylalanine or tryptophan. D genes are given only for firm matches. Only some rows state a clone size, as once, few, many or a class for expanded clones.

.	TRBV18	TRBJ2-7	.	CASSPPVLEEQYF	TGTGCCAGCTCACCACCGGTTTTGGAGGAGCAGTACTTC
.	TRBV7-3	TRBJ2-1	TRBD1	CASSYDRVDEQFF	TGTGCCAGCAGCTACGACAGGGTGGATGAGCAGTTCTTC
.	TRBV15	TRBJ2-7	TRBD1	CATSRDPPGTGSEQYF	TGTGCCACCAGCAGAGACCCGCCAGGGACAGGGAGTGAGCAGTACTTC
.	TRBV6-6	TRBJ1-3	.	CAGQGASGNTIYF	TGTGCGGGACAAGGGGCCTCTGGAAACACCATATATTTT
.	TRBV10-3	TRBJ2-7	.	CAISELQGTYEQYF	TGTGCCATCAGTGAACTACAGGGCACCTACGAGCAGTACTTC
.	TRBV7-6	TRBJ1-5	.	CASSGQQGVNQPQHF	TGTGCCAGCAGCGGGCAACAGGGAGTAAATCAGCCCCAGCATTTT
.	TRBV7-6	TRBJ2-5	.	CASTKDRIPETQYF	TGTGCCAGCACAAAGGACAGAATCCCGGAGACCCAGTACTTC
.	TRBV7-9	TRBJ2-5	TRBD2	CASTMGTSDPGRGTQYF	TGTGCCAGCACCATGGGGACTAGCGACCCTGGGCGGGGGACCCAGTACTTC
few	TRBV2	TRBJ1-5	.	CASSAGFLSNQPQHF	TGTGCCAGCAGTGCCGGGTTCCTAAGCAATCAGCCCCAGCATTTT
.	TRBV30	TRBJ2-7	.	CAWSTLGRYYEQYF	TGTGCCTGGAGTACCCTAGGGAGATACTACGAGCAGTACTTC
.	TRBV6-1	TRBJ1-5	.	CATRRSGNGQPQHF	TGTGCCACGCGAAGGTCAGGGAACGGTCAGCCCCAGCATTTT
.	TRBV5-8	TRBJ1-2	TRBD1	CASNRGTGGAGYGYTF	TGTGCCAGCAACCGAGGGACAGGGGGCGCCGGCTATGGCTACACCTTC
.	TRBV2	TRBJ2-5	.	CASNMELQETQYF	TGTGCCAGCAACATGGAGTTACAAGAGACCCAGTACTTC
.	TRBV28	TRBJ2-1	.	CASSFRRDNEQFF	TGTGCCAGCAGTTTCCGCAGAGACAATGAGCAGTTCTTC
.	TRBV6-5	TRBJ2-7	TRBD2	CASTPGGVPYEQYF	TGTGCCAGCACCCCGGGGGGGGTTCCCTACGAGCAGTACTTC
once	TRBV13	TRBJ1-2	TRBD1	CASSRQGGPGHTF	TGTGCCAGCAGCAGACAGGGGGGCCCGGGTCACACCTTC
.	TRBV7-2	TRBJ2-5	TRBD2	CASSWGIASGYQETQYF	TGTGCCAGCAGCTGGGGGATAGCTAGCGGGTACCAAGAGACCCAGTACTTC
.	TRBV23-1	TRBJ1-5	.	CASSPFREWNQPQHF	TGCGCCAGCAGCCCGTTCAGGGAATGGAATCAGCCCCAGCATTTT
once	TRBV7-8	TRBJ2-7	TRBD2	CASSLLAEASYEQYF	TGTGCCAGCAGCTTGCTAGCGGAGGCCTCCTACGAGCAGTACTTC
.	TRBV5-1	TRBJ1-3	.	CASQRETGNTIYF	TGCGCCAGCCAACGGGAGACTGGAAACACCATATATTTT
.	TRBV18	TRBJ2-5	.	CASSPTDGYQETQYF	TGTGCCAGCTCACCTACGGACGGCTACCAAGAGACCCAGTACTTC
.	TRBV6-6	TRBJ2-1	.	CASSYSGDYNEQFF	TGTGCCAGCAGTTACTCGGGAGACTACAATGAGCAGTTCTTC
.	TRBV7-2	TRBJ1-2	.	CAGGGGGAYGYTF	TGTGCCGGTGGTGGCGGGGGGGCCTATGGCTACACCTTC
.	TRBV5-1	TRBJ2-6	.	CASSLVPWGANVLTF	TGCGCCAGCAGCCTAGTCCCGTGGGGGGCCAACGTCCTGACTTTC
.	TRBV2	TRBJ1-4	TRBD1	CASSEGDRGLKLFF	TGTGCCAGCAGTGAAGGGGACAGGGGGCTGAAACTGTTTTTT
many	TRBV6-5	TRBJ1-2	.	CASSPSNTYGYTF	TGTGCCAGCAGCCCCTCGAACACCTATGGCTACACCTTC
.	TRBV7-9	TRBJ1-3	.	CASSRPASQGPFTGNTIYF	TGTGCCAGCAGCCGCCCGGCGTCACAGGGACCTTTCACAGGAAACACCATATATTTT
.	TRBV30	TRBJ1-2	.	CAWSSGGYGYTF	TGTGCCTGGAGTAGTGGGGGGTATGGCTACACCTTC
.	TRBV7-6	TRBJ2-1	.	CASSLSAYNEQFF	TGTGCCAGCAGCTTGAGCGCCTACAATGAGCAGTTCTTC
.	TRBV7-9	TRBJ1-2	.	CASSPGGANYGYTF	TGTGCCAGCAGCCCGGGGGGGGCCAACTATGGCTACACCTTC
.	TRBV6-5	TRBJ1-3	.	CASSYGETIYF	TGTGCCAGCAGTTACGGGGAAACCATATATTTT
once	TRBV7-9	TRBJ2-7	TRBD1	CASSLGQSSSYEQYF	TGTGCCAGCAGCCTGGGACAGTCGAGCTCCTACGAGCAGTACTTC
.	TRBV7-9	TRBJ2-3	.	CASSLFDSITDTQYF	TGTGCCAGCAGCTTATTCGACAGCATCACAGATACGCAGTATTTT
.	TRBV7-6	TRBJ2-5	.	CASSLMSTQETQYF	TGTGCCAGCAGCTTGATGAGTACACAAGAGACCCAGTACTTC
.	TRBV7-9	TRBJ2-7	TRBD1	CASSWTGSGYEQYF	TGTGCCAGCAGCTGGACAGGGTCAGGCTACGAGCAGTACTTC
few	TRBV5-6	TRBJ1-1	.	CASSFDRAEAFF	TGTGCCAGCAGCTTCGACCGAGCTGAAGCTTTCTTT
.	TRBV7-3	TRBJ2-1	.	CASSFPAGEQFF	TGTGCCAGCAGCTTCCCCGCTGGTGAGCAGTTCTTC
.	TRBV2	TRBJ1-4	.	CASSANPATNEKLFF	TGTGCCAGCAGTGCCAACCCTGCAACTAATGAAAAACTGTTTTTT
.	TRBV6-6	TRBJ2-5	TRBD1	CASSYNDRVGETQYF	TGTGCCAGCAGTTACAATGACAGGGTCGGGGAGACCCAGTACTTC
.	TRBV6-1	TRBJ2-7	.	CASNRLAGQTYEQYF	TGTGCCAGCAACAGGCTTGCGGGACAGACCTACGAGCAGTACTTC
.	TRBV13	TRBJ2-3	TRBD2	CASSSLSGGTADTQYF	TGTGCCAGCAGCTCGCTATCGGGGGGGACGGCAGATACGCAGTATTTT
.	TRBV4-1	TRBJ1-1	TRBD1	CASSLWTGASTEAFF	TGCGCCAGCAGCCTATGGACAGGGGCGAGCACTGAAGCTTTCTTT
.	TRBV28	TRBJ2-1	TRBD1	CASSLYRDRARFF	TGTGCCAGCAGTTTATATAGGGACAGGGCTAGGTTCTTC
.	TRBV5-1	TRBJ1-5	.	CASSFAGLRNQPQHF	TGCGCCAGCAGCTTTGCGGGGCTACGCAATCAGCCCCAGCATTTT
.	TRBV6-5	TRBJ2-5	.	CASSYGKGGETQYF	TGTGCCAGCAGTTACGGGAAGGGCGGGGAGACCCAGTACTTC
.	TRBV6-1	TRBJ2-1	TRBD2	CASRELAGGATEQFF	TGTGCCAGCAGGGAGCTAGCGGGGGGCGCTACTGAGCAGTTCTTC
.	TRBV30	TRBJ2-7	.	CAWSVTGTYEQYF	TGTGCCTGGAGTGTAACAGGAACCTACGAGCAGTACTTC
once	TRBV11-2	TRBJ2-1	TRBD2	CASSSMRRERRGQNEQFF	TGTGCCAGCAGCTCCATGCGGCGGGAGAGGAGAGGGCAGAATGAGCAGTTCTTC
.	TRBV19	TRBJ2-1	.	CASSIADLSYNEQFF	TGTGCCAGTAGTATAGCAGACCTCTCCTACAATGAGCAGTTCTTC
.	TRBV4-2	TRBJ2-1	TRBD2	CASSQDQAGGYEQFF	TGTGCCAGCAGCCAAGATCAAGCGGGGGGCTATGAGCAGTTCTTC
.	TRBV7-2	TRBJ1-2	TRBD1	CASSYRQGAFYGYTF	TGTGCCAGCAGCTACCGACAGGGGGCCTTCTATGGCTACACCTTC
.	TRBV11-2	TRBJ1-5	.	CASSLQWGQPQHF	TGTGCCAGCAGCTTACAGTGGGGTCAGCCCCAGCATTTT
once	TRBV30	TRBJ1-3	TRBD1	CAWSSRTGSPGNTIYF	TGTGCCTGGAGTTCCCGGACAGGGTCCCCTGGAAACACCATATATTTT